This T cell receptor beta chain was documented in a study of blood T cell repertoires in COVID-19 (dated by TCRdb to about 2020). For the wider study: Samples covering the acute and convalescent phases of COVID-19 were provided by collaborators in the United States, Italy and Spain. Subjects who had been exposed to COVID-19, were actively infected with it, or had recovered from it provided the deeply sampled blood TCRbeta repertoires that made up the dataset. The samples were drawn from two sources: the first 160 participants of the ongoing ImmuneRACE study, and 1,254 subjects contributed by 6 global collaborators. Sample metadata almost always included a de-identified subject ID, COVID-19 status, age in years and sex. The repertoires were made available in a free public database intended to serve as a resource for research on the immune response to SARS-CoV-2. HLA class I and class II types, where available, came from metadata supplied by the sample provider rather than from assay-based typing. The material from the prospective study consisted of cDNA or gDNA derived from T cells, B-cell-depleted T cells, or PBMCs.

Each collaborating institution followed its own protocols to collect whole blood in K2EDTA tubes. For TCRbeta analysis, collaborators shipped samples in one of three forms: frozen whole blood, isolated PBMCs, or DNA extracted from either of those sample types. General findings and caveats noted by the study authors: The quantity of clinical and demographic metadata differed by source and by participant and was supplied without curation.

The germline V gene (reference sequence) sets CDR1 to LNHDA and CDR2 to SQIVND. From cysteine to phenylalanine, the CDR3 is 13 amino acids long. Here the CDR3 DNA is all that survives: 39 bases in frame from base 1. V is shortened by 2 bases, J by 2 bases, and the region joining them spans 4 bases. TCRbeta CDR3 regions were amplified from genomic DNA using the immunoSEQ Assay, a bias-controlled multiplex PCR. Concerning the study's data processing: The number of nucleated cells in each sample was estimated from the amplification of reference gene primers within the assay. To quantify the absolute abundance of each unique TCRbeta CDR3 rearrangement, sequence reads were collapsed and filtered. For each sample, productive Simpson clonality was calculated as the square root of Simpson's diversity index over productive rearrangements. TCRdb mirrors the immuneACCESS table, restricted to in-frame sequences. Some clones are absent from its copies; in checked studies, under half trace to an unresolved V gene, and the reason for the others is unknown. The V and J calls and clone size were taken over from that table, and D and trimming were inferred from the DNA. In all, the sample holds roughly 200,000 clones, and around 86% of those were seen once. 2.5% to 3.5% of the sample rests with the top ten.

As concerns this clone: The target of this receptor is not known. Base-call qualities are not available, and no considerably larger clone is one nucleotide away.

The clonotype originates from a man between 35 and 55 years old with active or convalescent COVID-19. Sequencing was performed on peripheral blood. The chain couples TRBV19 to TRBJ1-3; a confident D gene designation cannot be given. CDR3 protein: CASSIPAGNTIYF. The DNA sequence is TGTGCCAGTAGTATACCCGCTGGAAACACCATATATTTT.